This TCR beta chain was recovered during a study of shared clonotypes between healthy human individuals. Overall study findings and caveats: Represented diversity, genetic and exposure-history alike, was limited by few donors.

Over several immunoSEQ plates, each subset's genomic DNA was distributed in even portions. Original analysis: Filtering differed since immunoSEQ provided only junctions, with no quality scores. Only in-frame clones appear in the TCRdb table, and some are missing; sequencing was by immunoSEQ multiplex PCR. V and J calls and clone size are given by that table; D and trimming were obtained from the DNA. The sample lists some 650,000 clones, roughly 97% seen once, with about 0.06% in the top ten. This CDR3 comprises 13 residues. Germline-derived CDR1 and CDR2 are MDHEN and SYDVKM. The V gene lost 6 bases and the J gene lost 2 bases, with 11 bases spanning the gap. Concerning this clone itself: Its antigen is not identified.

The sequence was obtained from a woman aged 30 to 39 in good health. V is TRBV28 and J is TRBJ2-7; D ambiguous. Sequencing input: naive CD4+ T cells sorted from blood. The sample's subset: CD45RA+ positively selected. The CDR3 DNA sequence: TGTGCCAGCAGCTCACCAGCCCCCTACGAGCAGTACTTC. Translated, it gives CASSSPAPYEQYF.